The TCR beta chain under discussion was sequenced for a study of immune evolution from preneoplasia to lung adenocarcinoma. Study-level points and caveats: From normal lung to invasive adenocarcinoma, top clone frequencies appeared to decrease.

There are 16 residues in the CDR3. The junction had 16 bases not matched to a gene; V was cut back by 7 bases and J by 6 bases. Clones were read by immunoSEQ multiplex PCR, and TCRdb kept only the in-frame ones, dropping some. The table has some 5,200 clones, over 75% seen once. Concerning this clone: The antigen remains unidentified.

The receptor was isolated from a person between 50 and 70 years old with lung adenocarcinoma. Input material: FFPE normal lung tissue adjacent to the tumor. The chain recombines TRBV5-3 with TRBJ2-7; 10 nucleotides align to TRBD2. TRBV5-3 is an open reading frame whose function is uncertain. Written as DNA, the CDR3 is TGTGCCAGAGCCAAGATGAACGAGCGGGAGGGGTGCGAGCAGTACTTC. Protein: CARAKMNEREGCEQYF.